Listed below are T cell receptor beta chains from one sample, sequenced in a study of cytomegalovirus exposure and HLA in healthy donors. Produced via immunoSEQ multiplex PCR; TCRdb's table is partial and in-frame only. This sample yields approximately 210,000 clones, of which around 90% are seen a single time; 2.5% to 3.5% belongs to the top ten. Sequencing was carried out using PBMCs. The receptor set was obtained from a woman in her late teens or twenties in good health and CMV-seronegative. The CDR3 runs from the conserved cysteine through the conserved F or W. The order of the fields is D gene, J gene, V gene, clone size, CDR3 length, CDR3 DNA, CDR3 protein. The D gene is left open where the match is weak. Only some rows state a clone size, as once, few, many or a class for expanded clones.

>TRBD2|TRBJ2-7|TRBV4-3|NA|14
TGCGCCAGCAGCCCGACTAGCGGGGTGTTTGAGCAGTACTTC
CASSPTSGVFEQYF
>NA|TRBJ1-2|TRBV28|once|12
TGTGCCAGCAGTTTCGGGAGAAGGGGCTACACCTTC
CASSFGRRGYTF
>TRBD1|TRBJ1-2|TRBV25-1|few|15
TGTGCCAGCAGTGCACTACAGGGGGGTAACTATGGCTACACCTTC
CASSALQGGNYGYTF
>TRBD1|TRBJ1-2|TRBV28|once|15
TGTGCCAGCAGCTTTCGGGACAGTCTCTACTATGGCTACACCTTC
CASSFRDSLYYGYTF
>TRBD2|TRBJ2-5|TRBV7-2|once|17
TGTGCCAGCAGCTTAGGGCGACTAGCGGGAGGGCAAGAGACCCAGTACTTC
CASSLGRLAGGQETQYF
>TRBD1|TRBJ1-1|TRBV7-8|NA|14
TGTGCCAGCAGTTGGACAGGGGGAGGCTCTGAAGCTTTCTTT
CASSWTGGGSEAFF
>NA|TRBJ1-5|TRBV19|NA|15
TGTGCCAGTAGTATGACCGGACTGACCAATCAGCCCCAGCATTTT
CASSMTGLTNQPQHF
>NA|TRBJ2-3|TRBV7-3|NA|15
TGTGCCAGCAGCTTAATTGGACTTCCCACAGATACGCAGTATTTT
CASSLIGLPTDTQYF
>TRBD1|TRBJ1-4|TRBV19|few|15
TGTGCCAGTAGTACCCTGGGACAGGGTTATGAAAAACTGTTTTTT
CASSTLGQGYEKLFF
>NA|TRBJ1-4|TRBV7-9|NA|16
TGTGCCAGCAGCTTATCTGACAGTCTTCAAAGGGAAAAACTGTTTTTT
CASSLSDSLQREKLFF
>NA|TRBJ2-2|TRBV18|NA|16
TGTGCCAGCTCACCTACTAGTCTCCCCGACACCGGGGAGCTGTTTTTT
CASSPTSLPDTGELFF
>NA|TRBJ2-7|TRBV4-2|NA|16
TGTGCCAGCAGCCATGCCGGGGTGGAGAACTCCTACGAGCAGTACTTC
CASSHAGVENSYEQYF
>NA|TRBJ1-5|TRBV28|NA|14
TGTGCCAGCAGTCCCGGGTCTGGCAATCAGCCCCAGCATTTT
CASSPGSGNQPQHF
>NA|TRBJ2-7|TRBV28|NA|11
TGTGCCAGCAGTCCGGGGGGCTCGCAGTACTTC
CASSPGGSQYF
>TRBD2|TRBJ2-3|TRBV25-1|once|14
TGTGCCAGCTTGGGGGGGGATTCAGGGGATACGCAGTATTTT
CASLGGDSGDTQYF
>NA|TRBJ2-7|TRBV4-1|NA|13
TGCGCCAGCAGCCCCGAGGAATCCTACGAGCAGTACTTC
CASSPEESYEQYF
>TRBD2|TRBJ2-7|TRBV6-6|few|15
TGTGCCAGCAGTTTTGGGACTAGCGGGAGGAATAAGCAGTACTTC
CASSFGTSGRNKQYF
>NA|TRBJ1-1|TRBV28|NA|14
TGTGCCAGCAGTTTGTACAGGGTGGACACTGAAGCTTTCTTT
CASSLYRVDTEAFF
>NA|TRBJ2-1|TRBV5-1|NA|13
TGCGCCAGCAGTAGAGGAGCTTACAATGAGCAGTTCTTC
CASSRGAYNEQFF
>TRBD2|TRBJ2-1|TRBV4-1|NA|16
TGCGCCAGCAGCCAAGTCAAGGCGGGAGGCTCGGGTGAGCAGTTCTTC
CASSQVKAGGSGEQFF
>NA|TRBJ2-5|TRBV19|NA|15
TGTGCCAGCCTGAACAGGGAAGGTAACCAAGAGACCCAGTACTTC
CASLNREGNQETQYF
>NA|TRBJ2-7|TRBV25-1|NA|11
TGTGCCAGCAGGGACTTCTACGAGCAGTACTTC
CASRDFYEQYF
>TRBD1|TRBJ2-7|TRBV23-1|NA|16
TGCGCCACCCCGAATTCTTCCGGGACAGGGGTCTCCGAGCAGTACTTC
CATPNSSGTGVSEQYF